This T cell receptor (beta chain) was retrieved from a study of cytomegalovirus exposure and HLA in healthy donors (dated by TCRdb to 2017 to 2019). Context from the whole study: According to an earlier analysis of 550 to 700 of the donors, 200 million or so T cells yielded over 90 million unique TCR beta sequences and 276 Gb of sequence data. Rather than using new phenotypic data, the later analysis identified candidate immune exposures from TCR beta sequences and from how often those sequences occurred across donors. The study used immunosequencing to profile the T cell repertoires of about 670 subjects and linked those repertoires to cytomegalovirus serostatus. An earlier analysis of around 580 of the donors used high-throughput TCR beta sequencing to judge whether each TCR beta V gene segment behaved as functional or pseudogenic. Across some 400 genotyped donors of the cohort, an average of approximately 240,000 unique TCR beta nucleotide sequences per donor were sequenced, and 15% to 20% of those sequences were non-productive. The study aimed to test whether signatures of past pathogen exposure could be identified by cataloging public T cell receptors. About 330 gigabases of sequencing data and approximately 92 million unique TCR sequences made up an early release that covered approximately 620 HLA-typed donors. Every repertoire in the discovery cohort had been generated on one and the same sequencing platform. The number of donors typed differed by locus, with roughly 620-630 for A, B, C, DRB1 and DQB1, 522 for DQA1, 600 to 610 for DPA1, and approximately 470 for DPB1. Genome-wide SNP genotypes for about 60% of the roughly 700 donors were used in a later genetic analysis, which treated that subset as a discovery cohort. Among the approximately 400 genotyped donors, roughly 80% belonged to the genetic ancestry cluster associated with self-reported Caucasian donors. A later analysis re-analyzed previously published TCR beta repertoires from 650 to 800 donors and added high-resolution HLA genotyping to study TCR occurrence patterns. Donor age, sex, ethnicity and CMV serostatus were compiled alongside the repertoire data. Class I and class II HLA loci were covered by the typing at four-digit resolution. Besides the first cohort of 666 subjects, a separate validation cohort made up of 90 to 150 different subjects was used. The study combined high-throughput TCR immunosequencing, statistical association of individual TCRs with disease status, and machine learning to predict cytomegalovirus infection status. About five DR-DQ haplotypes were handled as single units for association and clustering because linkage in the cohort was strong.

Of note for this clone: Its antigen is not yet known. One base away there is no much larger clone; base qualities are not given.

V gives up 5 bases and J gives up 4 bases, and the segment between their germline ends measures 9 bases. Inclusive of the bounding cysteine and phenylalanine, the CDR3 is 12 residues long. The read is trimmed to its CDR3 DNA, 36 bases read in frame from base 1. The germline V gene (reference sequence) supplies CDR1 SSHAT and CDR2 FNYEAQ. On the study overall, not on this receptor specifically: In a later analysis, HLA-associated TCR beta chains were found to be more clonally expanded and to have lower generation probabilities than equally common non-associated chains. CMV serostatus was the only immune exposure information available for the cohort. The earlier analysis of some 540 of the donors excluded some 15 rarely observed V segments, including chromosome 9 orphons, because counts were too low. According to a later analysis, most CMV-associated TCR beta chains appeared to be HLA-restricted, and the HLA associations seemed to be driven largely by CMV exposure. When HLA alleles, especially DR and DQ, strongly co-occurred, attributing TCR associations to individual alleles was difficult. Because some donors lacked HLA typing at each locus, the association tests relied only on the typed subset. A further reported finding was that TCR beta sequences accurately predicted the HLA-A and HLA-B alleles for most subjects in the first cohort. A few of the identified cytomegalovirus-associated TCR beta chains were confirmed in vitro to be specific for cytomegalovirus antigens. A later analysis reported that several top co-occurrence clusters appeared linked to parvovirus B19, influenza, CMV and Epstein-Barr virus. In both the original and validation cohorts, the classifier was reported to diagnose cytomegalovirus status with high specificity and sensitivity. According to a later analysis, TCR association rates differed among HLA loci, with DRB1 alleles showing the most associated TCRs and HLA-C alleles showing the fewest. The authors suggested that the approach could potentially be extended to other disease states and immunological phenotypes. Most TCR sequences were observed very rarely across donors, whereas some public TCRs were present in many individuals. In an earlier analysis of about 540 of the donors, most TCR beta V segments were observed in productive rearrangements about 87% or about 30% of the time, broadly matching IMGT annotations. Because the 87-base-pair reads could not distinguish some IMGT-functional V segments, including TRBV6-2 and TRBV6-3, those segments were excluded. A later analysis associated 17,000 or so TCR beta sequences with specific HLA alleles at a false discovery rate of 0.05. Sequencing depth was assumed to be roughly uniform across donors in the presence/absence analyses, though that assumption may not hold. According to a later genetic analysis, donors in an Asian-associated ancestry cluster had fewer N-insertions in productive TCRs than the approximately 650-donor mean. Correlated functional status among segregating V segments might reflect linkage disequilibrium, but an unknown experimental factor could not be ruled out. A total of roughly 160 TCR beta chains were listed by the study as associated with cytomegalovirus. This cohort had only TCR beta chains sequenced, and the lack of alpha or paired-chain data limited which features could be detected. A cluster of highly shared sequence variants was judged likely to represent a technical artifact of the sequencing pipeline. An association between a missense DCLRE1C variant and V-gene and J-gene trimming of TCR beta chains was found in a later genetic analysis and replicated in an independent cohort.

Receptors were amplified or captured by the immunoSEQ multiplex PCR assay. For the multiplex PCR, a mixture combining 60 forward primers for TCR Vbeta segments and 13 reverse primers for TCR Jbeta segments was used. A multiplex PCR assay on genomic DNA amplified the CDR3 region of rearranged TCR beta genes. Amplified TCR beta libraries were sequenced as 87-base-pair reads on the Illumina HiSeq System. Regarding the original processing steps: Across the 500 to 850 repertoires, a later analysis counted 80 million or so unique TCR beta chains, approximately 12 million of which were shared by at least two donors. Raw reads were error-corrected and collapsed into unique sequences with a nearest-neighbor algorithm that merged closely related sequences to remove PCR and sequencing errors. V, D and J gene segments were assigned by aligning CDR3 sequences to IMGT reference sequences. For a sequence to be retained, a match of at least six nucleotides to both a V gene segment and a J gene segment was required. A rearrangement was called productive if the CDR3 had no stop codons and remained in frame with V and J, and every other rearrangement was called non-productive. Following IMGT convention, CDR3 was defined as the stretch from the second conserved V-encoded cysteine to the conserved J-encoded phenylalanine. The earlier analysis of about 570 of the donors excluded any sequence lacking an unambiguous match to a single V gene segment. In an earlier analysis of roughly 500 of the donors, V segments were called functional above 56.7% productive rearrangements and were called segregating when the between-donor standard deviation exceeded 5%. A statistical classification framework was developed to diagnose cytomegalovirus status using the catalog of TCR beta chain sequences. V and J gene assignment, in a later analysis, came from comparing TCR nucleotide sequences with IMGT/GENE-DB human TR gene sequences. The TCRdist pipeline was used in a later analysis to assign CDR3 sequences and most-parsimonious VDJ recombination scenarios. In a later analysis, each TCR beta chain was defined by its CDR3 amino acid sequence together with its V-gene family, and reads lacking a unique V-gene family were excluded. A later analysis removed several hundred highly shared, low-generation-probability nucleotide sequences to deal with suspected cross-contamination and a sequencing artifact. In a later analysis, a clonal expansion index for each public chain was calculated from normalized within-repertoire ranks of inferred template counts. A later analysis computed generation probabilities with a VDJ recombination model fitted to out-of-frame rearrangements, and checked the results against IGoR. In a later analysis, hypergeometric tests were used to score TCR-TCR, TCR-HLA and TCR-CMV co-occurrence, with a repertoire-size bias correction applied to TCR pairs. In a later analysis, false discovery rates were estimated by permuting HLA or CMV assignments 20 times. In a later analysis, co-occurring TCRs were grouped using DBSCAN, and TCRdist sequence similarity was added for clustering within HLA-allele-positive subsets. For co-occurrence clustering, repertoires with fewer than 30,000 or more than 120,000 public chains were excluded, along with roughly 5 repertoires with anomalous nucleotide sharing. Sourced from immuneACCESS, this table was stored by TCRdb with only in-frame sequences that have V and J called. A share of the clones is absent; for the studies checked, an unresolved V gene accounts for under half, and the remainder has no known explanation. The V and J calls and clone size are taken from that table; D and trimming were inferred from the DNA. The sample records 150,000 to 200,000 clones, 75% to 80% of which are singletons. The top ten clonotypes cover approximately 3.1% of the sample.

The cohort was made up of hundreds of healthy bone marrow donors. At the time of sampling, all cohort members were nominally healthy, though unrecorded immune exposures were likely present. The donor was CMV seronegative and was included in the group of several hundred seronegative cohort members. Every donor gave a peripheral blood sample, and the peripheral blood mononuclear cells from that sample were used for TCR beta sequencing. The Qiagen DNeasy Blood Extraction Kit was used to extract genomic DNA from the blood cell samples. Sequenced input: PBMCs. This clonotype originated in a woman in her forties in good health and CMV-seronegative. This receptor chain uses TRBV7-7 and TRBJ2-7; the best D guess is TRBD2, with 6 bases matching. The nucleotides read TGTGCCAGCAGCCCCGGAGGGTACGAGCAGTACTTC. Its protein product is CASSPGGYEQYF. With all but the CDR3 taken from the reference TRBV7-7 and TRBJ2-7 genes, the full variable domain is: GAGVSQSPRYKVTKRGQDVTLRCDPISSHATLYWYQQALGQGPEFLTYFNYEAQPDKSGLPSDRFSAERPEGSISTLTIQRTEQRDSAMYRCASSPGGYEQYFGPGTRLTVT.